This TCR beta chain was identified during a study of shared clonotypes between healthy human individuals. The CDR3 extends over 16 amino acids. The V gene end was trimmed by 2 bases and the J gene end by 5 bases; junction bases not matched to a gene: 8. Germline V gives CDR1 SGHVS, CDR2 FQNEAQ. Terminally differentiated effector memory CD45RA+ cells were left out of the naive CD8 fraction, which was CD45RO-negative and positively selected for CCR7. Worth noting for this clone: Its target is not known.

Findings and limits, study-wide: Richness estimates generally favored naive over memory subsets. Generation probabilities of non-shared clonotypes were lower (relative to those shared by all four donors). In a few donors, about 5% of naive CD4 clonotypes appeared in common. A small donor pool kept down the genetic and exposure-history diversity that was represented.

The assay was immunoSEQ multiplex PCR, and TCRdb's table has in-frame clones only and misses some. The sample has roughly 2.1 million clones, approximately 94% seen once; the top ten hold 1.5% to 2%. This receptor was identified in a man aged 18 to 35 in good health. Some clones in this sample may be carry-over from other donors' samples. This chain connects TRBV7-8 to TRBJ2-3, with TRBD1 matching 9 bases. Sequencing used naive CD8+ T cells from PBMCs. CDR3: CASSLSPGTGQDTQYF. The CDR3 bases are TGTGCCAGCAGCTTAAGCCCCGGGACAGGGCAAGATACGCAGTATTTT.